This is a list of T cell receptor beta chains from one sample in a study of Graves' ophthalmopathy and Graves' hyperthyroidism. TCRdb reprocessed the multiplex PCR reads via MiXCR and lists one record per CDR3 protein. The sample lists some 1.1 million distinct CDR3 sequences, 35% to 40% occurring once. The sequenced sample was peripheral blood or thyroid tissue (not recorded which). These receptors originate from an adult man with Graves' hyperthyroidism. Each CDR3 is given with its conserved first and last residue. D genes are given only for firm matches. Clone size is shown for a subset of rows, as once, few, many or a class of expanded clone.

CDR3 DNA: TGTGCCAGCAGCTCCACCTCCCAGCGGGGCTACGAGCAGTACTTC
CDR3 protein: CASSSTSQRGYEQYF
clone size: many
J gene: TRBJ2-7
V gene: TRBV7-2
D gene: TRBD2

CDR3 DNA: TGTGCCAGCAGCCCCTGGGGGCGGGGGGATGAAAAACTGTTTTTT
CDR3 protein: CASSPWGRGDEKLFF
clone size: .
J gene: TRBJ1-4
V gene: TRBV13
D gene: .

CDR3 DNA: TGTGCCAGCAGTGAAGGGACTACCAGATACGAGCAGTACTTC
CDR3 protein: CASSEGTTRYEQYF
clone size: few
J gene: TRBJ2-7
V gene: TRBV6-5
D gene: TRBD2

CDR3 DNA: TGTGCCAGCAGCCAAGGATCACAGATACTTACCTCTGGAAACACCATATATTTT
CDR3 protein: CASSQGSQILTSGNTIYF
clone size: many
J gene: TRBJ1-3
V gene: TRBV14
D gene: .

CDR3 DNA: TGCAGCGTTGAAGGGGAAGGGAGGAGGGGAGAGACCCAGTACTTC
CDR3 protein: CSVEGEGRRGETQYF
clone size: once
J gene: TRBJ2-5
V gene: TRBV29-1
D gene: .

CDR3 DNA: TGTGCCAGCAGCCCAAGACCTCTGGGGGCCACCGGGGAGCTGTTTTTT
CDR3 protein: CASSPRPLGATGELFF
clone size: .
J gene: TRBJ2-2
V gene: TRBV7-7
D gene: .

CDR3 DNA: TGCAGCGTCCTGGGAGGAGCTGAGGGATATGGCTACACCTTC
CDR3 protein: CSVLGGAEGYGYTF
clone size: many
J gene: TRBJ1-2
V gene: TRBV29-1
D gene: .

CDR3 DNA: TGTGCCAGCAGGCAGGGGGCTCGCGAGCAGTACTTC
CDR3 protein: CASRQGAREQYF
clone size: .
J gene: TRBJ2-7
V gene: TRBV13
D gene: TRBD1

CDR3 DNA: TGTGCCAGCAGCGGGACACTTACCGGGGAGCCCCAGCAGTACTTC
CDR3 protein: CASSGTLTGEPQQYF
clone size: .
J gene: TRBJ2-7
V gene: TRBV7-6
D gene: .

CDR3 DNA: TGTGCCAGCAGCTCCGGGGACAGGCCTCAAGAGACCCAGTACTTC
CDR3 protein: CASSSGDRPQETQYF
clone size: many
J gene: TRBJ2-5
V gene: TRBV25-1
D gene: TRBD1

CDR3 DNA: TGTGCCAGCGGGCTCGGGGTCGGGTATGGCTACACCTTC
CDR3 protein: CASGLGVGYGYTF
clone size: .
J gene: TRBJ1-2
V gene: TRBV12-3/TRBV12-4
D gene: .

CDR3 DNA: TGCAGCGTCCGACGGGAGAGGCACGAGCAGTACTTC
CDR3 protein: CSVRRERHEQYF
clone size: .
J gene: TRBJ2-7
V gene: TRBV29-1
D gene: .

CDR3 DNA: TGTGCCAGCAGCTTGTTGACAGCTCATGCAACTAATGAAAAACTGTTTTTT
CDR3 protein: CASSLLTAHATNEKLFF
clone size: many
J gene: TRBJ1-4
V gene: TRBV7-9
D gene: .

CDR3 DNA: TGTGCCAGCAGCTTCGAGCAAGGGACAGGAGCTGGTTCACCCCTCCACTTT
CDR3 protein: CASSFEQGTGAGSPLHF
clone size: .
J gene: TRBJ1-6
V gene: TRBV11-3
D gene: TRBD1

CDR3 DNA: TGCAGCGCGCGGGACCGCCTGCGTTCTGGGGCCAACGTCCTGACTTTC
CDR3 protein: CSARDRLRSGANVLTF
clone size: .
J gene: TRBJ2-6
V gene: TRBV29-1
D gene: .

CDR3 DNA: TGCAGCGTTGAGTTTACAAACGAAAACACTGAAGCTTTCTTT
CDR3 protein: CSVEFTNENTEAFF
clone size: many
J gene: TRBJ1-1
V gene: TRBV29-1
D gene: .

CDR3 DNA: TGCGCCAGCAGCCAGTTGAGGGACAGGGTTGATTCACCCCTCCACTTT
CDR3 protein: CASSQLRDRVDSPLHF
clone size: few
J gene: TRBJ1-6
V gene: TRBV9
D gene: TRBD1

CDR3 DNA: TGTGCCTGGAGTTGGGGACGGGTGAACACTGAAGCTTTCTTT
CDR3 protein: CAWSWGRVNTEAFF
clone size: few
J gene: TRBJ1-1
V gene: TRBV30
D gene: .

CDR3 DNA: TGTGCCAGCAGTTTACAACAGGGATCACCCCTCCACTTT
CDR3 protein: CASSLQQGSPLHF
clone size: .
J gene: TRBJ1-6
V gene: TRBV12-3/TRBV12-4
D gene: .

CDR3 DNA: TGTGCCAGTAGTATGATGCAGGGGGGCTACAATGAGCAGTTCTTC
CDR3 protein: CASSMMQGGYNEQFF
clone size: .
J gene: TRBJ2-1
V gene: TRBV19
D gene: .

CDR3 DNA: TGTGCCAGCAGTTTGATTGAGTTCTATGGCTACACCTTC
CDR3 protein: CASSLIEFYGYTF
clone size: few
J gene: TRBJ1-2
V gene: TRBV28
D gene: .

CDR3 DNA: TGCAGTGCTAGAGAGGTAGGGACAGGGACTGAAGCTTTCTTT
CDR3 protein: CSAREVGTGTEAFF
clone size: many
J gene: TRBJ1-1
V gene: TRBV20-1
D gene: TRBD1

CDR3 DNA: TGCAGTGCTAGAGATTTGGGGGGGAATGGCTACACCTTC
CDR3 protein: CSARDLGGNGYTF
clone size: many
J gene: TRBJ1-2
V gene: TRBV20-1
D gene: .

CDR3 DNA: TGCAGCTCCCCAGGCCCCGGGACAGCATTCAGTACGCAGTATTTT
CDR3 protein: CSSPGPGTAFSTQYF
clone size: .
J gene: TRBJ2-3
V gene: TRBV29-1
D gene: TRBD1

CDR3 DNA: TGTGCCAGCAGTTACAGGGTAGCCTACGAGCAGTACTTC
CDR3 protein: CASSYRVAYEQYF
clone size: .
J gene: TRBJ2-7
V gene: TRBV6-2/TRBV6-3
D gene: .

CDR3 DNA: TGTGCCAGCAGCCAAACAGAATATAGCAATCAGCCCCAGCATTTT
CDR3 protein: CASSQTEYSNQPQHF
clone size: few
J gene: TRBJ1-5
V gene: TRBV6-5
D gene: .

CDR3 DNA: TGTGCCACCGAAGGACAGGTGGACCAGCCCCAGCATTTT
CDR3 protein: CATEGQVDQPQHF
clone size: .
J gene: TRBJ1-5
V gene: TRBV10-3
D gene: TRBD1

CDR3 DNA: TGCAGCGTTGAGCAGGGGGCAGGAGGCTACACTGAAGCTTTCTTT
CDR3 protein: CSVEQGAGGYTEAFF
clone size: .
J gene: TRBJ1-1
V gene: TRBV29-1
D gene: TRBD1

CDR3 DNA: TGCAGCGTTGCTTCGGGGGGGAGTGGAAACACTGAAGCTTTCTTT
CDR3 protein: CSVASGGSGNTEAFF
clone size: many
J gene: TRBJ1-1
V gene: TRBV29-1
D gene: .

CDR3 DNA: TGCAGCGTTGAATATATGGGACACCCATACGAGCAGTACTTC
CDR3 protein: CSVEYMGHPYEQYF
clone size: many
J gene: TRBJ2-7
V gene: TRBV29-1
D gene: .

CDR3 DNA: TGTGCCAGCAGTGGGGCCGGGACTGCCTACGAGCAGTACTTC
CDR3 protein: CASSGAGTAYEQYF
clone size: many
J gene: TRBJ2-7
V gene: TRBV2
D gene: .

CDR3 DNA: TGCGCCAGCAGAGACCTGGACAGTATCCCGTACTCCTACGAGCAGTACTTC
CDR3 protein: CASRDLDSIPYSYEQYF
clone size: few
J gene: TRBJ2-7
V gene: TRBV5-1
D gene: .

CDR3 DNA: TGTGCCAGCAGCTTGGGTGGTTTCAGGGTTGGGGAAGAGACCCAGTACTTC
CDR3 protein: CASSLGGFRVGEETQYF
clone size: .
J gene: TRBJ2-5
V gene: TRBV5-4
D gene: .

CDR3 DNA: TGTGCCAGCACGGGGACAGGGGTCACTGAAGCTTTCTTT
CDR3 protein: CASTGTGVTEAFF
clone size: many
J gene: TRBJ1-1
V gene: TRBV2
D gene: TRBD1

CDR3 DNA: TGTGCCAGCAGTTTAGACTGGTCAGGGCGGGACACTGAAGCTTTCTTT
CDR3 protein: CASSLDWSGRDTEAFF
clone size: .
J gene: TRBJ1-1
V gene: TRBV28
D gene: .

CDR3 DNA: TGTGCCAGCAGCTTAGACCGGGACAAGAAAGCTTTCTTT
CDR3 protein: CASSLDRDKKAFF
clone size: .
J gene: TRBJ1-1
V gene: TRBV7-9
D gene: .

CDR3 DNA: TGTGCCAGCAGCCCTGGGCCCAGGGGGTGCCGAAGGGAAAAACTGTTTTTT
CDR3 protein: CASSPGPRGCRREKLFF
clone size: .
J gene: TRBJ1-4
V gene: TRBV7-2
D gene: TRBD1

CDR3 DNA: TGTGCCAGCAGCTTCATGGGCCAAGAGACCCAGTACTTC
CDR3 protein: CASSFMGQETQYF
clone size: many
J gene: TRBJ2-5
V gene: TRBV7-9
D gene: .

CDR3 DNA: TGCAGCGTTCGGCGGCGGCACTCCTACGAGCAGTACTTC
CDR3 protein: CSVRRRHSYEQYF
clone size: many
J gene: TRBJ2-7
V gene: TRBV29-1
D gene: .

CDR3 DNA: TGTGCCAGTAGAAGTAGCGGGACCGCCTACGAGCAGTACTTC
CDR3 protein: CASRSSGTAYEQYF
clone size: many
J gene: TRBJ2-7
V gene: TRBV19
D gene: TRBD2

CDR3 DNA: TGTGCCAGCAGCAGAGGACTAGCGGGAGCGAACGGGGAGCTGTTTTTT
CDR3 protein: CASSRGLAGANGELFF
clone size: .
J gene: TRBJ2-2
V gene: TRBV7-9
D gene: TRBD2

CDR3 DNA: TGTGCCAGTGCCAGTGGGGACAACGTCCTGACTTTC
CDR3 protein: CASASGDNVLTF
clone size: .
J gene: TRBJ2-6
V gene: TRBV19
D gene: .

CDR3 DNA: TGCAGTGCCAACCAGGGGATTTATCAGCCCCAGCATTTT
CDR3 protein: CSANQGIYQPQHF
clone size: .
J gene: TRBJ1-5
V gene: TRBV20-1
D gene: .

CDR3 DNA: TGTGCCAGCAGTGCCAGCAGCCAATCTTCCGGGACCTTGGAGACCCAGTACTTC
CDR3 protein: CASSASSQSSGTLETQYF
clone size: .
J gene: TRBJ2-5
V gene: TRBV25-1
D gene: .

CDR3 DNA: TGCAGCAGCTCAGGACGCGGGTGGCCGTACTTC
CDR3 protein: CSSSGRGWPYF
clone size: .
J gene: TRBJ2-7
V gene: TRBV29-1
D gene: .

CDR3 DNA: TGTGCCACCAGTGCCCCGGGAGAGACCCAGTACTTC
CDR3 protein: CATSAPGETQYF
clone size: many
J gene: TRBJ2-5
V gene: TRBV24-1
D gene: .

CDR3 DNA: TGTGCCAGCAGCTCCTCTAAGGGGGGCACTGAAGCTTTCTTT
CDR3 protein: CASSSSKGGTEAFF
clone size: many
J gene: TRBJ1-1
V gene: TRBV11-2
D gene: .

CDR3 DNA: TGCAGTAGCAGTAGTATACGGTGGGGGCCAGAGACCCAGTACTTC
CDR3 protein: CSSSSIRWGPETQYF
clone size: .
J gene: TRBJ2-5
V gene: TRBV20-1
D gene: .

CDR3 DNA: TGTGCCAGCAGCTTAGACCCCTCGGGAGGGGGCCACCAGCCCCAGCATTTT
CDR3 protein: CASSLDPSGGGHQPQHF
clone size: many
J gene: TRBJ1-5
V gene: TRBV11-2
D gene: TRBD1

CDR3 DNA: TGTGCCAGCAGCTTTGCAGGGGCCCGTCGCGAGCAGTACTTC
CDR3 protein: CASSFAGARREQYF
clone size: .
J gene: TRBJ2-7
V gene: TRBV7-9
D gene: .

CDR3 DNA: TGTGCCAGCAGCGTAGAGATTGCGGGGGCCGGGGAGCTGTTTTTT
CDR3 protein: CASSVEIAGAGELFF
clone size: .
J gene: TRBJ2-2
V gene: TRBV9
D gene: TRBD2

CDR3 DNA: TGTGCCAGCAGGCGGGGGGGGCTAGCGGCCTACGAGCAGTACTTC
CDR3 protein: CASRRGGLAAYEQYF
clone size: .
J gene: TRBJ2-7
V gene: TRBV7-2
D gene: TRBD2

CDR3 DNA: TGCAGTGCTGCCCCAAGACTCTCTGTTTTTAGCGACCTGCGGGAGACCCAGTACTTC
CDR3 protein: CSAAPRLSVFSDLRETQYF
clone size: few
J gene: TRBJ2-5
V gene: TRBV20-1
D gene: .

CDR3 DNA: TGTGCCATCAATAGAGGGGGAGACGGAAACACCATATATTTT
CDR3 protein: CAINRGGDGNTIYF
clone size: .
J gene: TRBJ1-3
V gene: TRBV10-3
D gene: .

CDR3 DNA: TGTGCCAGCAGCCTAGCGCGGCAGTTCCAAGAGACCCAGTACTTC
CDR3 protein: CASSLARQFQETQYF
clone size: .
J gene: TRBJ2-5
V gene: TRBV7-2
D gene: .

CDR3 DNA: TGTGCCAGCAGTTCTCCCCTGGGGGGAACCTACGAGCAGTACTTC
CDR3 protein: CASSSPLGGTYEQYF
clone size: .
J gene: TRBJ2-7
V gene: TRBV25-1
D gene: .

CDR3 DNA: TGCAGTGTTAGGACTAGCGGGGGGGCACTCGGGGAGCTGTTTTTT
CDR3 protein: CSVRTSGGALGELFF
clone size: few
J gene: TRBJ2-2
V gene: TRBV20-1
D gene: TRBD2

CDR3 DNA: TGTGCCATCAGCGCCCCGGAAAGCGGGGGCTACGAGCAGTACTTC
CDR3 protein: CAISAPESGGYEQYF
clone size: many
J gene: TRBJ2-7
V gene: TRBV10-3
D gene: TRBD2